This T cell receptor (beta chain) stems from a study of molecular identifiers for immune sequencing clone quantification. Study summary: Five portions were made in replicates from RNA of around 20,000 or 100,000 naive CD8 cells, and four underwent sequencing. Findings and limits, study-wide: Clonotypes topping 20 RNA copies carried over 97% of effector molecules but under 1% of naive ones.

This clonotype was detected many times. Its antigen is undetermined. Libraries of naive CD8 cells were prepared from approximately 20,000 to 980,000 sorted cells using 10%, 30% or 50% RNA. TCRdb re-called the PCR reads with MiXCR, one entry per CDR3 protein. The data contain about 640,000 distinct CDR3 sequences, less than 20% of them singletons. This clonotype was sampled from a human donor in good health. Some libraries in this study had Jurkat cell RNA spiked in. The sample comprised naive CD8+ T cells from blood, with Jurkat cell RNA spiked in. The sample's subset: FACS-sorted CD8+CD4-CCR7+CD45RA+ naive T cells.

CDR3 sequence reads: CASGLGSGANVLTF. CDR3 bases: TGTGCTAGTGGTTTGGGGTCTGGGGCCAACGTCCTGACTTTC. V and J are TRBV12-5 and TRBJ2-6; no reliable D call. V was trimmed by 1 base and J by 1 base, leaving 2 bases between them. The CDR3 sequence is 14 residues long. From germline, CDR1 is LGHNT and CDR2 FRNRAP.